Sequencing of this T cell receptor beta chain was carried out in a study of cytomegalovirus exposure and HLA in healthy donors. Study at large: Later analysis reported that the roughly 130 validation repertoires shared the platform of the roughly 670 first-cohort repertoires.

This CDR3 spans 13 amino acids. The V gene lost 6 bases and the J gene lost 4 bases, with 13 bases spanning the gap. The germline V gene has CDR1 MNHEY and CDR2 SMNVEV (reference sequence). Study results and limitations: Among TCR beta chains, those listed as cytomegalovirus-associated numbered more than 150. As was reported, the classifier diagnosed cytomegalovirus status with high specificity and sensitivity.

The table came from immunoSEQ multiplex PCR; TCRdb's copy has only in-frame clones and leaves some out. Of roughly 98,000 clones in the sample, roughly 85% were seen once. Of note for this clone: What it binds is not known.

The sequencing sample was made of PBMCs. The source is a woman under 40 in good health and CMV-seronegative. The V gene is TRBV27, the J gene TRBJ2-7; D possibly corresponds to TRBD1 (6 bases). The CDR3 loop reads CASRPTGTYEQYF. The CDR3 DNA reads TGTGCCAGCAGGCCAACCGGGACATACGAGCAGTACTTC.